This T cell receptor (beta chain) originates from a study of T cell responses to AZD1222 COVID-19 vaccine (dated by TCRdb to about 2021). Regarding the research as a whole: TCR sequencing covered more than 230 trial participants: about 210 given two doses of AZD1222 and approximately 26 given two doses of MenACWY control vaccine. Enrollment into the trials was organized by age into subgroups of 18-55, 56-69 and 70-plus years, and those subgroups contained roughly 140, 27 and 60 TCR-sequenced participants, respectively. Overall study results and their limits: Vaccine-associated CD4 TCRs spanned the whole spike protein, with dominant responses in regions 160-218 and 743-854. Conclusions about previously exposed vaccinees are limited because only six or seven AZD1222 recipients were SARS-CoV-2 seropositive at baseline. Reportedly, almost half of the unique spike-specific TCRs recognized epitopes lying outside the regions that are mutated in the B.1.351 and B.1.1.7 variants. No day 14 peak-response samples were available, so repertoires were characterized only after the peak T cell response. The 56-69-year group was small, and its depth increase did not reach significance, likely because of low power. Participants were mostly white British and included more females than males, and it was suggested by the authors that clonal diversity may have been underestimated. Spike-specific TCR breadth and depth rose significantly after two AZD1222 doses compared with day 0 and with MenACWY recipients.

Unmatched junction bases come to 11, with V trimmed by 0 bases and J by 7 bases. CDR1 and CDR2 are drawn from the germline V gene (reference sequence): GTSNPN, SVGIG. The CDR3 holds 15 amino acids from the cysteine to the phenylalanine. Kept here is only the CDR3 DNA, which spans 45 bases and is read in frame from base 1. As for this clone: There is no known antigen for this receptor. Base qualities are missing; no much larger clone stands one base away.

The CDR3 regions of human TCRbeta chains were analyzed by immunosequencing. As for how the authors treated the data: Repertoire TCRs were matched against a reference library of SARS-CoV-2-specific TCRs generated with the MIRA antigen-specificity platform. Breadth was defined as the fraction of unique TCRs that were SARS-CoV-2-associated. Depth was defined as the fraction of total T cells that were SARS-CoV-2-associated. Using the MIRA data, every spike-specific TCR was mapped to the spike region that the TCR reacted to and assigned to either a CD4 or a CD8 class. Log10-transformed breadth and depth values were compared by one-way ANOVA with Sidak's multiple comparisons tests. This is the immuneACCESS table as TCRdb keeps it, with only in-frame sequences that have V and J called. A part of the clones is gone; compared with another copy, unresolved V genes explain less than half, and the rest is unexplained. Clone size and V and J calls were adopted from that table, with D and trimming inferred from the DNA. The sample includes about 110,000 clones, with more than 75% observed a single time. Clones ranked in the top ten supply around 4.4% of the sample.

The intended sense of this specimen's time point label: about 28 days (+/-7) after the second vaccine dose. AZD1222 recipients given second doses at about 4 weeks or at about 12 weeks were pooled, since spike-specific TCR depth and breadth were not found to differ between the two schedules. Samples from vaccinated people were obtained from the UK trials COV001 and COV002, which included a single-blind randomized controlled phase 2/3 trial of AZD1222 (ChAdOx1 nCoV-19) in healthy adults. For TCRbeta chain sequencing, PBMC samples were collected from trial participants at day 0 and at day 28 after the second dose.

This specimen consisted of peripheral blood, obtained 28 days after the second AZD1222 dose. The sequence is built from TRBV30 and TRBJ1-2, with TRBD1 identical over 7 junction bases. The receptor comes from an adult who received the AZD1222 COVID-19 vaccine. The nucleotide sequence is given as TGTGCCTGGAGTGTACTTAGGAGAAGGGGGCTTGGCTACACCTTC. Protein translation: CAWSVLRRRGLGYTF. Full variable domain (CDR3 extended with the reference TRBV30 and TRBJ1-2 proteins): SQTIHQWPATLVQPVGSPLSLECTVEGTSNPNLYWYRQAAGRGLQLLFYSVGIGQISSEVPQNLSASRPQDRQFILSSKKLLLSDSGFYLCAWSVLRRRGLGYTFGSGTRLTVV.